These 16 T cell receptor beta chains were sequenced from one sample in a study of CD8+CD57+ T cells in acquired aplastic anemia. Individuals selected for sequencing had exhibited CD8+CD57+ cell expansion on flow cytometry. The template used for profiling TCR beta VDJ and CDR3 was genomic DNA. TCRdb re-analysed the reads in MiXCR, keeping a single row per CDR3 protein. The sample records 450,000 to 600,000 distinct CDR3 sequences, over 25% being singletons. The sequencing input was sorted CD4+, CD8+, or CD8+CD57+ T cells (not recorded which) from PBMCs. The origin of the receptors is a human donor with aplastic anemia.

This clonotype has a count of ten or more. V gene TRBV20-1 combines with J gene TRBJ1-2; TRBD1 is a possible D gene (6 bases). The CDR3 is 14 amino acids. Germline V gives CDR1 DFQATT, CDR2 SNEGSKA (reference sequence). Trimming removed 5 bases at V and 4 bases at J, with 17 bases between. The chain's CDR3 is CSAANRVGSYGYTF. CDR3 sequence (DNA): TGCAGTGCTGCAAACAGGGTTGGGTCCTATGGCTACACCTTC.

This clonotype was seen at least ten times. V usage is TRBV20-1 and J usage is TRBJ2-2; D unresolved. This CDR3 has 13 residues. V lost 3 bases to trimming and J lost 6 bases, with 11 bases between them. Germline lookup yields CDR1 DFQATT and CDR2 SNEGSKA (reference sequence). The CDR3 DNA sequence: TGCAGTGCTAGGGGCGGAAGCGCCGGGGAGCTGTTTTTT. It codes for CSARGGSAGELFF.

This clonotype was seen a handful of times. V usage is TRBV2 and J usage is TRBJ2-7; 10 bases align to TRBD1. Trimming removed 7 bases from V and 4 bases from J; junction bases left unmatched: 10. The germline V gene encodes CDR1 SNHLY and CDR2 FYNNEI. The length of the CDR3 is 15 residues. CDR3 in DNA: TGTGCCAGCACCCCCTTGACAGGGGGCTCGTACGAGCAGTACTTC. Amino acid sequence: CASTPLTGGSYEQYF.

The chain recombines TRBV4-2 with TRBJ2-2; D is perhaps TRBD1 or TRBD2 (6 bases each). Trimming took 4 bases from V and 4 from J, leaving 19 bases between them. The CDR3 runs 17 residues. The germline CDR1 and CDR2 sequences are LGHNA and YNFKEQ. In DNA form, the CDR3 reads TGTGCCAGCAGCCCCTGGGGGGCGATCCGTTCCACCGGGGAGCTGTTTTTT. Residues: CASSPWGAIRSTGELFF.

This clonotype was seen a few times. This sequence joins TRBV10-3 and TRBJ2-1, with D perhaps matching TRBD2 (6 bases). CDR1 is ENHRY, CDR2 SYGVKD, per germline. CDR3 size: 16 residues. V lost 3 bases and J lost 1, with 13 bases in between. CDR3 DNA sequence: TGTGCCATCAGTGAATCAGGGCGGGGATCCTACAATGAGCAGTTCTTC. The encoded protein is CAISESGRGSYNEQFF.

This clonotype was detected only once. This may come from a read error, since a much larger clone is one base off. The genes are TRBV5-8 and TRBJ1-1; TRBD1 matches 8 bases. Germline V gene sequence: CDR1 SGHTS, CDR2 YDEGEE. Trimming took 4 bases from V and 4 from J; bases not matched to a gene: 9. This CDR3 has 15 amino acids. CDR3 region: CASSKPGGVGTEAFF. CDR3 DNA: TGTGCCAGCAGCAAACCAGGGGGCGTGGGCACTGAAGCTTTCTTT.

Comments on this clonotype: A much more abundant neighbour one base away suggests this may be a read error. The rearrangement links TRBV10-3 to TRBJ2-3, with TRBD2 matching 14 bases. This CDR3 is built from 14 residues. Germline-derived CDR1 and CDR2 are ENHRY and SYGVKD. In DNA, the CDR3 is TGTGCCATCAGGACTAGCGGGGGGGTAGATACGCAGTGTTTT. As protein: CAIRTSGGVDTQCF.

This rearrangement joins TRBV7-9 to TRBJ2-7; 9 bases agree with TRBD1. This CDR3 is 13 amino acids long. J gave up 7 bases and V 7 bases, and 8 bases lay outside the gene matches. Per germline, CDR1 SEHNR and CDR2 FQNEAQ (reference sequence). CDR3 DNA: TGTGCCAGCACGAGACAGGGGGATAGAGAGCAGTACTTC. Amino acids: CASTRQGDREQYF.

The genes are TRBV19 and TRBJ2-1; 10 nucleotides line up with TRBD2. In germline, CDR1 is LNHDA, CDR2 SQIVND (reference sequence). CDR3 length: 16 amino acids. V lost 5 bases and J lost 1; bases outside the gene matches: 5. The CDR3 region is CASSYGTSVSYNEQFF. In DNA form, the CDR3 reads TGTGCCAGTAGTTATGGGACTAGCGTTTCCTACAATGAGCAGTTCTTC.

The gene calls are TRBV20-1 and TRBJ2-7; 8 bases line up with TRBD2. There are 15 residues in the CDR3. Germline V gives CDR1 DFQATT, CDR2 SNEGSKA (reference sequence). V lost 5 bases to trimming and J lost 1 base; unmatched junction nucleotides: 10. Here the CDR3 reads CSAVSRGGKSYEQYF. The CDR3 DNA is TGCAGTGCTGTTTCCCGGGGGGGCAAATCCTACGAGCAGTACTTC.

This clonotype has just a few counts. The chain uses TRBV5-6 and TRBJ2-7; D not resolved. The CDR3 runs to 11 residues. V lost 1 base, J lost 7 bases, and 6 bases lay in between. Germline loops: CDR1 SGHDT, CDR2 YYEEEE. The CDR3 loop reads CASSLREEQYF. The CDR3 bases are TGTGCCAGCAGCTTGAGAGAGGAGCAGTACTTC.

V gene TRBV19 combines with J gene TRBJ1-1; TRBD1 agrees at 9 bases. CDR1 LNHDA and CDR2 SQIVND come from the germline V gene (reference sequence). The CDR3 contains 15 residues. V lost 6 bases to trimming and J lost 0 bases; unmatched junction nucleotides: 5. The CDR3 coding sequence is TGTGCCAGTAGGATCGGACAGGGGCTGAACACTGAAGCTTTCTTT. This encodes CASRIGQGLNTEAFF.

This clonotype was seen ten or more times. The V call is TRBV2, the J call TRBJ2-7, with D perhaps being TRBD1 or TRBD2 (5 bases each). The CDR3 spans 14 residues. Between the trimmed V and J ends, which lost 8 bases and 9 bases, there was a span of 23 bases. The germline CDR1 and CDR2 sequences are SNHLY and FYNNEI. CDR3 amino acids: CASGPGTGLLGQYF. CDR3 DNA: TGTGCCAGCGGGCCGGGGACCGGGCTTTTGGGGCAGTACTTC.

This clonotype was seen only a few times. The CDR3 sequence is CSARDGGSGNEKLFF. DNA for the CDR3: TGCAGTGCTAGAGACGGGGGTTCGGGTAATGAAAAACTGTTTTTT. This chain joins TRBV20-1 and TRBJ1-4, with D perhaps TRBD1 (5 bases). Between the trimmed V and J ends, which lost 0 bases and 4 bases, there was a span of 12 bases. The CDR3 covers 15 residues. CDR1 is DFQATT and CDR2 is SNEGSKA in the germline V gene (reference sequence).

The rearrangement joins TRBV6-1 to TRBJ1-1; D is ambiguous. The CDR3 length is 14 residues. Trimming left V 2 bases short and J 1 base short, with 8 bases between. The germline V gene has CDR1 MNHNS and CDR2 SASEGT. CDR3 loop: CASSEYRSNTEAFF. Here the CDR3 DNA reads TGTGCCAGCAGTGAATACAGATCGAACACTGAAGCTTTCTTT.

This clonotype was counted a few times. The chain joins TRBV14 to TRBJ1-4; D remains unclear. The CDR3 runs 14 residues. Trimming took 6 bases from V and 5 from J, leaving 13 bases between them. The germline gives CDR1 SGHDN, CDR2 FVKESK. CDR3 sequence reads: CASRAGSQNEKLFF. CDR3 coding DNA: TGTGCCAGCAGGGCCGGGAGCCAGAATGAAAAACTGTTTTTT. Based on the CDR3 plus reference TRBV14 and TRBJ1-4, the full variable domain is EAGVTQFPSHSVIEKGQTVTLRCDPISGHDNLYWYRRVMGKEIKFLLHFVKESKQDESGMPNNRFLAERTGGTYSTLKVQPAELEDSGVYFCASRAGSQNEKLFFGSGTQLSVL.